Reported below is one TCR beta chain. The antigen is unknown. The sample belongs to a study of cytomegalovirus exposure and HLA in healthy donors. Whole-study context: Sequencing of 150 million to 200 million T cells in an earlier analysis found roughly 120 million unique TCR beta sequences.

Regarding the study as a whole: The only immune exposure information that was available was CMV serostatus. Later genetic work tied a missense DCLRE1C variant to beta-chain V and J trimming.

PCR was performed using 60 Vbeta and 13 Jbeta primers. Measured with immunoSEQ multiplex PCR; TCRdb has only the in-frame clones, and not every one. Among about 140,000 clones, 80% were seen once, and the ten largest hold roughly 4.7%. Per the germline V gene, CDR1 is SGDLS and CDR2 is YYNGEE. Losses at the gene ends were 0 bases for V and 2 bases for J; bases not matched to a gene: 6. CDR3 size: 17 residues. The J gene is TRBJ2-2, the V gene TRBV9, with 8 nucleotides matching TRBD1. Sequencing was performed on PBMCs. The source of this sequence is a male donor in good health and CMV-seronegative. CDR3: CASSVAGAGGNTGELFF. The CDR3 coding sequence is TGTGCCAGCAGCGTAGCTGGCGCAGGGGGCAACACCGGGGAGCTGTTTTTT.